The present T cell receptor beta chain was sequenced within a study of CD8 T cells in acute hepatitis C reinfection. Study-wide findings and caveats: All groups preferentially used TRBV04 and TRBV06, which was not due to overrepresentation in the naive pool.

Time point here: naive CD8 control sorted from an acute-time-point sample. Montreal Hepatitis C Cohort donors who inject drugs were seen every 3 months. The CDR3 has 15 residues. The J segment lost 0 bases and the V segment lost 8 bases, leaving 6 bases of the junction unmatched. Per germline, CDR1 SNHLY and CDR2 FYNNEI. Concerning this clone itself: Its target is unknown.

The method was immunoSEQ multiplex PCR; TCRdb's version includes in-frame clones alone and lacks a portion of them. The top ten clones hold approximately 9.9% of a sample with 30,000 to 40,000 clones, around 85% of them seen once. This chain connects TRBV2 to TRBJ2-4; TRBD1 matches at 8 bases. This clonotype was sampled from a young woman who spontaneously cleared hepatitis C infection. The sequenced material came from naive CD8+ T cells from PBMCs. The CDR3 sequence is CASLTTGVAKNIQYF. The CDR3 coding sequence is TGTGCCAGCCTCACGACAGGGGTAGCCAAAAACATTCAGTACTTC.